Listed here are 9 T cell receptor beta chains from one sample, sequenced in a study of CD8 T cells in Susac syndrome. When the RNA was reverse transcribed, random hexamers were used with an input of about 0.5 to 1 ug. TCRdb processed the immunoSEQ multiplex PCR reads anew with MiXCR; each CDR3 protein has one entry. The sample records roughly 130,000 distinct CDR3 sequences, approximately 96% being singletons. Specimen: CD4+ T cells from PBMCs. The receptors were gathered from a human donor with multiple sclerosis.

The chain couples TRBV20-1 to TRBJ2-7, with TRBD2 matching 9 bases. CDR1 is DFQATT, CDR2 SNEGSKA, per germline (reference sequence). V dropped 6 bases and J dropped 3; count of bases not matched to a gene: 6. This CDR3 comprises 13 residues. CDR3 in DNA: TGCAGTGCGTCTAGCGGGATGTACTACGAGCAGTACTTC. It encodes CSASSGMYYEQYF.

Only one count was recorded for this clonotype. The rearrangement links TRBV27 to TRBJ2-7, with 8 bases that match TRBD1. The CDR3 contains 14 residues. Germline CDR1 reads MNHEY; CDR2 reads SMNVEV (reference sequence). V dropped 9 bases and J dropped 1; count of bases not matched to a gene: 8. The CDR3 here is CASKTGAVSYEQYF. The CDR3 DNA is TGTGCCAGTAAGACAGGGGCGGTTTCCTACGAGCAGTACTTC.

The V and J genes are TRBV12-3 or TRBV12-4 and TRBJ2-5; TRBD2 matches at 12 bases. This CDR3 spans 15 amino acids. Unmatched junction bases numbered 6, after V lost 5 bases and J lost 5 bases. CDR3 in amino acids: CASSRLAGVSETQYF. CDR3 DNA sequence: TGTGCCAGCAGTCGACTAGCGGGAGTTTCGGAGACCCAGTACTTC.

This clonotype was seen a handful of times. V gene TRBV7-2 combines with J gene TRBJ2-5; a weak D match, TRBD1 (6 bases). This CDR3 is 15 amino acids long. V was shortened by 4 bases and J by 4 bases, with 16 bases between the two germline ends. Germline CDR1 reads SGHTA; CDR2 reads FQGNSA. DNA for the CDR3: TGTGCCAGCAGCTCTCTCAGGGGCATGGGAGAGACCCAGTACTTC. As protein: CASSSLRGMGETQYF.

The chain joins TRBV29-1 to TRBJ1-1; no definite D call. The germline gives CDR1 SQVTM, CDR2 ANQGSEA. The CDR3 runs to 12 residues. The V gene lost 6 bases and the J gene lost 0 bases, with 8 bases spanning the gap. DNA of the CDR3: TGCAGCGTCGACACTCTGAACACTGAAGCTTTCTTT. Its protein is CSVDTLNTEAFF. Looking up the rest from reference TRBV29-1 and TRBJ1-1 gives the full variable domain: SAVISQKPSRDICQRGTSLTIQCQVDSQVTMMFWYRQQPGQSLTLIATANQGSEATYESGFVIDKFPISRPNLTFSTLTVSNMSPEDSSIYLCSVDTLNTEAFFGQGTRLTVV.

The chain carries TRBV20-1 and TRBJ1-5; TRBD1 is a possible D gene (6 bases). V was pared by 7 bases and J by 3 bases, with 13 bases between. Germline CDR1 reads DFQATT; CDR2 reads SNEGSKA (reference sequence). The CDR3 loop spans 13 amino acids. CDR3 sequence: CSVSTGNNQPQHF. The CDR3 bases are TGCAGTGTCTCGACAGGTAACAATCAGCCCCAGCATTTT.

This clonotype was picked up one time. V gene TRBV6-5 combines with J gene TRBJ1-6; the match to TRBD1 covers 8 bases. J lost 9 bases, V lost 2 bases, and 6 bases had no gene match. The CDR3 covers 15 residues. Germline V CDR1 and CDR2: MNHEY, SVGAGI. CDR3 sequence reads: CASSYATGGRSPLHF. The CDR3 bases are TGTGCCAGCAGTTACGCCACAGGGGGACGTTCACCCCTCCACTTT.

The rearrangement uses TRBV9 and TRBJ1-2, with 8 bases that match TRBD1. From germline, CDR1 is SGDLS and CDR2 YYNGEE. The CDR3 sequence is 15 residues long. V dropped 3 bases and J dropped 5; count of bases not matched to a gene: 9. CDR3: CASSGRTGQGYGYTF. As DNA, the CDR3 is TGTGCCAGCAGCGGTCGGACAGGGCAAGGGTATGGCTACACCTTC.

Here the CDR3 DNA reads TGTGCCAGCAGCTTATTGCTCGGGGGATTGGAGACCCAGTACTTC. As protein: CASSLLLGGLETQYF. The chain is built from TRBV7-9 and TRBJ2-5, with a weak D call TRBD2 (6 bases). Trimming stripped 2 bases from V and 5 bases from J, with 15 bases between. The CDR3 loop spans 15 amino acids. Germline lookup yields CDR1 SEHNR and CDR2 FQNEAQ (reference sequence).